The 2 T cell receptor beta chains reported below all come from one sample, sequenced in a study of T cells in Graves' hyperthyroidism and ophthalmopathy. Amplification yielded TCR beta CDR3 regions, with RNA transcripts as the source. The TCR CDR3 was amplified in a first-round RT-PCR using the HTBI primer set. TCRdb reprocessed the multiplex PCR reads with MiXCR, giving one entry per CDR3 protein. The data contain over 400,000 distinct CDR3 sequences, 22% of them singletons. Sequences were obtained from blood. Every receptor here comes from a woman aged 70-85 years with Graves' ophthalmopathy.

V gene TRBV18 combines with J gene TRBJ2-7; no reliable D call. The V gene's germline CDR1 is KGHSH and CDR2 LQKENI. Trimming left V 2 bases short and J 3 bases short, with 5 bases between. CDR3 size: 12 residues. In nucleotides, the CDR3 is TGTGCCAGCTCACCAGGTGTCTACGAGCAGTACTTC. This translates into CASSPGVYEQYF.

The rearrangement uses TRBV5-1 and TRBJ2-2, with D perhaps given as TRBD1 or TRBD2 (5 bases each). The germline V and J ends were trimmed by 4 bases and 7 bases, with 17 bases remaining between them. From germline, CDR1 is SGHRS and CDR2 YFSETQ. This CDR3 has 15 amino acids. The CDR3 DNA reads as TGCGCCAGCAGCGGGGGACGGGGAATTGACGGGGAGCTGTTTTTT. This encodes CASSGGRGIDGELFF. The full variable domain, rest sourced from reference TRBV5-1 and TRBJ2-2, is KAGVTQTPRYLIKTRGQQVTLSCSPISGHRSVSWYQQTPGQGLQFLFEYFSETQRNKGNFPGRFSGRQFSNSRSEMNVSTLELGDSALYLCASSGGRGIDGELFFGEGSRLTVL.